The text below deals with one TCR beta chain. The data were obtained in a study of blood T cell repertoires in COVID-19. Using immunoSEQ multiplex PCR, the repertoire was profiled, and TCRdb retains in-frame clones only, with some absent. The table includes some 210,000 clones, approximately 91% detected once. This TCR was recovered from a woman aged 40-49 years who had recovered from COVID-19. Sequencing was done on a sample of peripheral blood.

CDR3 sequence: CASSSAGALTGELFF. The CDR3 DNA is TGCGCCAGCAGCTCCGCAGGGGCGCTGACCGGGGAGCTGTTTTTT. This chain uses TRBV5-1 with TRBJ2-2; D might be TRBD1 (6 bases). The V and J ends lost 3 bases and 5 bases respectively, with 14 bases between them. The CDR3 contains 15 residues. Germline values: CDR1 SGHRS, CDR2 YFSETQ.